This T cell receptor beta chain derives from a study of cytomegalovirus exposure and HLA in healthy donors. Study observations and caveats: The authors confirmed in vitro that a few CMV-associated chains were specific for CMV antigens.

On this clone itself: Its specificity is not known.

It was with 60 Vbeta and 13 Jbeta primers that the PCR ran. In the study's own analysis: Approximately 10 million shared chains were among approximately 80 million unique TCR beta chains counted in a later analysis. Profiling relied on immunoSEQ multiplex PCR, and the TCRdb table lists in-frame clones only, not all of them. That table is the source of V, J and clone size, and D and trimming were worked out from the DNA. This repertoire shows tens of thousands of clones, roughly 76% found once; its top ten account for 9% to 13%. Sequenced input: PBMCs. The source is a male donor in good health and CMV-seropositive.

The CDR3: CASSQDRQAGGREFF. CDR3 sequence (DNA): TGTGCCAGCAGCCAAGACAGGCAAGCGGGGGGGCGGGAGTTCTTC. J is TRBJ2-1 and V is TRBV4-2; TRBD2 matches at 10 bases. The J segment lost 14 bases and the V segment lost 0 bases, leaving 10 bases of the junction unmatched. This CDR3 comprises 15 residues. Germline assignment: CDR1 LGHNA and CDR2 YNFKEQ.